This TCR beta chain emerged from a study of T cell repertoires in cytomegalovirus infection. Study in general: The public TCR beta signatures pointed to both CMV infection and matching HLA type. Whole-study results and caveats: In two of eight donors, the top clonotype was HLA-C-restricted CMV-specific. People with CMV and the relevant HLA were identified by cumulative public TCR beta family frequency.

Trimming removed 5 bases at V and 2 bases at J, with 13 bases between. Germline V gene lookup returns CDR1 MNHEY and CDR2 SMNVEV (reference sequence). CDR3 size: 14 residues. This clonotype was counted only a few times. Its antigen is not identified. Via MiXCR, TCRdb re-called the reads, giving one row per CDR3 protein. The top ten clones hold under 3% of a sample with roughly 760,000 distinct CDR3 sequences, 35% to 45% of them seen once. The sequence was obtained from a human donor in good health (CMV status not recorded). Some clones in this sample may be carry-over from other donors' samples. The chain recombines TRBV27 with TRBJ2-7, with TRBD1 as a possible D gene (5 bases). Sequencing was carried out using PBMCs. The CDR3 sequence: CASSPMTVPYEQYF. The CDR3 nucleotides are TGTGCCAGCAGTCCGATGACAGTTCCCTACGAGCAGTACTTC.